The T cell receptor beta chain under discussion was sequenced for a study of T-cell reconstitution after alpha-beta-depleted transplantation in children. Study-wide results and limits: T-cell counts and diversity at one year following transplant were attributed mainly to newly produced T cells. Several hundred rapidly expanded clones from non-depleted graft cells reportedly supplied alpha-beta T cells about two months post-transplant. High day-60 TCRbeta diversity in some patients came from surviving recipient T cells and thymic progenitors.

Preparation of the TCRbeta library involved a method that used unique molecular identifiers. MiXCR, applied by TCRdb to the PCR reads, yields one record per CDR3 protein. The table lists about 120,000 distinct CDR3 sequences, approximately 22% of them singletons. This clonotype was picked up a small number of times. Its antigen remains unknown. The CDR3 runs to 17 residues. With 2 bases removed from V and 0 bases from J, the gap between germline ends came to 16 bases. The TCR sequence derives from a male patient aged 2-10 years who had a stem cell transplant for chronic granulomatous disease, so the T cells may come from the graft donor. Specimen: PBMCs, mostly from graft donor cells, collected 180 days after TCRalphabeta/CD19-depleted stem cell transplant. The genes are TRBV12-3 or TRBV12-4 and TRBJ1-1; D call uncertain. CDR3: CASSLPALGDVNTEAFF. The CDR3 DNA sequence: TGTGCCAGCAGTTTACCCGCCCTGGGCGACGTGAACACTGAAGCTTTCTTT.